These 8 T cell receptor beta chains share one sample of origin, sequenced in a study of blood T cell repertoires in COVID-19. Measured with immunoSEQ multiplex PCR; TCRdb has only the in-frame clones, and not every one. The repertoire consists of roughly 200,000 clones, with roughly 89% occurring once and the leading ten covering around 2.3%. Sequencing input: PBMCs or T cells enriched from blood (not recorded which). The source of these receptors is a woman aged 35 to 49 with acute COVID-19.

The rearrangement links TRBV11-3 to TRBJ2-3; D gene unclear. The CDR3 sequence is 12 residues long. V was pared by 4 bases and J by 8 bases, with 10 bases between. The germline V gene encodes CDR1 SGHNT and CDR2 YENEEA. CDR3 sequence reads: CASSSSSLTQYF. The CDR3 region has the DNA TGTGCCAGCAGCTCTTCGTCTCTTACGCAGTATTTT.

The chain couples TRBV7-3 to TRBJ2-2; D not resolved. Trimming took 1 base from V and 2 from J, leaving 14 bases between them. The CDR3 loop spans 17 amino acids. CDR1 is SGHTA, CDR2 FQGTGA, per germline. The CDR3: CASSLNSRAFNTGELFF. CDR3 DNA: TGTGCCAGCAGCTTAAATAGCAGAGCATTTAACACCGGGGAGCTGTTTTTT.

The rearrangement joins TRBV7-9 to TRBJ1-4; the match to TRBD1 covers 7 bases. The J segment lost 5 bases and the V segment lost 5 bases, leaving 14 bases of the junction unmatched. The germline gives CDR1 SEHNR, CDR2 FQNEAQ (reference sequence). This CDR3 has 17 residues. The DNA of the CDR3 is TGTGCCAGCAGCCCCACAGGGGAAATCTTCGGGAATGAAAAACTGTTTTTT. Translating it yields CASSPTGEIFGNEKLFF.

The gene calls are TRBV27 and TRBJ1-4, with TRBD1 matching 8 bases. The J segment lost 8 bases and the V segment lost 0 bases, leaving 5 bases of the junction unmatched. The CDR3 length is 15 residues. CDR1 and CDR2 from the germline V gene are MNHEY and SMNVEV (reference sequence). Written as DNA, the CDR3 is TGTGCCAGCAGTTTATCCGGGACAGGAAAAGAAAAACTGTTTTTT. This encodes CASSLSGTGKEKLFF.

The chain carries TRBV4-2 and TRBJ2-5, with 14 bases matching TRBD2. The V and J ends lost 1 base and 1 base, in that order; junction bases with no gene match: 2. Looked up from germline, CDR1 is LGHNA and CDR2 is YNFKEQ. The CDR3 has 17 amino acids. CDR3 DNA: TGTGCCAGCAGCCAAGGGACTAGCGGGAGGTTCCAAGAGACCCAGTACTTC. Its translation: CASSQGTSGRFQETQYF.

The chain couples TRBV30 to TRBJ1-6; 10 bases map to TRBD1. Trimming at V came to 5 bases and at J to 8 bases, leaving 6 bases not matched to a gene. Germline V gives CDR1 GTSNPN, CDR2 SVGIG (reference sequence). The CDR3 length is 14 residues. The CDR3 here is CAWSAGTGDSPLHF. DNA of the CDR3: TGTGCCTGGTCTGCCGGGACAGGGGATTCACCCCTCCACTTT.

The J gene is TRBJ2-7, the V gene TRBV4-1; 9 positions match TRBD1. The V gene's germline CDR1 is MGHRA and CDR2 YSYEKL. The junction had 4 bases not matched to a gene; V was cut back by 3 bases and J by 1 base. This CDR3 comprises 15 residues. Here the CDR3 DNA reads TGCGCCAGCAGCCATGGGACAGGGCAGTCCTACGAGCAGTACTTC. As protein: CASSHGTGQSYEQYF.

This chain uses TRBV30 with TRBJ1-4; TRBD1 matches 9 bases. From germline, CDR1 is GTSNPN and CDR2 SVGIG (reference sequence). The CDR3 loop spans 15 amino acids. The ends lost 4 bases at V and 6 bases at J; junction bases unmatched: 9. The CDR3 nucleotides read TGTGCCTGGAAAAAGGGACAGGGCTTGCATGAAAAACTGTTTTTT. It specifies CAWKKGQGLHEKLFF.